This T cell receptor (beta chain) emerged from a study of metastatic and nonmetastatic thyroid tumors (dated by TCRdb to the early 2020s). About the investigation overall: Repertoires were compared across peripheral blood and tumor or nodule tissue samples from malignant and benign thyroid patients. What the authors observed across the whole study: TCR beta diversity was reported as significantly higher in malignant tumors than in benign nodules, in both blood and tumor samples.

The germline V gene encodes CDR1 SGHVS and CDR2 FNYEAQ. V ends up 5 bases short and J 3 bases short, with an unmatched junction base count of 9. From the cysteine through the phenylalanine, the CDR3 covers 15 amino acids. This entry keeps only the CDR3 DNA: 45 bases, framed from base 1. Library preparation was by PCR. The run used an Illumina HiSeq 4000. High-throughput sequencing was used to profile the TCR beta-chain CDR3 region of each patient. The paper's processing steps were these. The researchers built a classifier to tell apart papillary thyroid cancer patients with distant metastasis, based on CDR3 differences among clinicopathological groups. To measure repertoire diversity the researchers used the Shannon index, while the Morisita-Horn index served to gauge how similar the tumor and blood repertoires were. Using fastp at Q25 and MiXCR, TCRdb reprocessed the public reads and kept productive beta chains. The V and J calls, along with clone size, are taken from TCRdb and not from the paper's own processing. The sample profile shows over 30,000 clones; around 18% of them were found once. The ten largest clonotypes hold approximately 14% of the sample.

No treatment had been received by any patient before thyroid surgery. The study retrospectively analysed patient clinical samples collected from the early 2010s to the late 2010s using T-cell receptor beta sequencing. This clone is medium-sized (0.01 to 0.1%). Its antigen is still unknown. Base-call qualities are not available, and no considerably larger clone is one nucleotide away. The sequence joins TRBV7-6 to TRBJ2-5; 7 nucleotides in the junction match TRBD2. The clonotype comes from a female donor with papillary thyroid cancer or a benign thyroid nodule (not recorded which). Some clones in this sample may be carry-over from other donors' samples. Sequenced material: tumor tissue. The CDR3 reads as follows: CASSAPGLRKETQYF. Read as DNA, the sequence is TGTGCCAGCAGCGCACCGGGACTAAGAAAAGAGACCCAGTACTTC.